Following are 10 T cell receptor beta chains from one sample sequenced in a study of cytomegalovirus exposure and HLA in healthy donors (dated by TCRdb to about 2017). The protocol used for the library was the immunoSEQ multiplex PCR assay. For the multiplex PCR, a mixture combining 60 forward primers for TCR Vbeta segments and 13 reverse primers for TCR Jbeta segments was used. TCRdb limited this immuneACCESS table to in-frame rearrangements with V and J called. A share of clones is missing; checked studies link under half to unresolved V genes, and the rest is unexplained. In this sample the table shows 60,000 to 95,000 clones, approximately 80% of which occur a single time. The ten largest clones represent approximately 17% of the sample. What was sequenced was PBMCs. The receptors were sampled from an older man in good health and CMV-seropositive.

The V and J genes are TRBV6-6 and TRBJ2-2, with unresolved D. From germline, CDR1 is MNHNY and CDR2 SVGAGI (reference sequence). The CDR3 contains 14 residues. Deletions cut 6 bases from V and 2 bases from J, with 10 bases between. CDR3 DNA sequence: TGTGCCAGCAGGACCACAGTAAACACCGGGGAGCTGTTTTTT. This gives the protein CASRTTVNTGELFF.

The genes are TRBV5-6 and TRBJ1-5; TRBD1 matches 9 bases. After removal of 2 bases from V and 7 bases from J, the junction contained 1 base not matched to a gene. CDR3 length equals 13 residues. Germline V lookup: CDR1 SGHDT, CDR2 YYEEEE. The CDR3 DNA follows: TGTGCCAGCAGCTTAACAGGGGGCCAGCCCCAGCATTTT. This encodes CASSLTGGQPQHF.

The chain links TRBV2 to TRBJ1-2; a weak D match, TRBD1 (5 bases). V was cut by 3 bases and J by 1 base, with 12 bases left in between. Germline V lookup: CDR1 SNHLY, CDR2 FYNNEI. The CDR3 has 15 amino acids. Written as DNA, the CDR3 is TGTGCCAGCAGTGATGTCTCAGGGAATAACTATGGCTACACCTTC. Protein: CASSDVSGNNYGYTF.

The chain carries TRBV6-1 and TRBJ1-4; perhaps TRBD1 as D (5 bases). V dropped 1 base and J dropped 0 bases, with 12 bases sitting between them. The length of the CDR3 is 17 residues. Germline loops: CDR1 MNHNS, CDR2 SASEGT. CDR3 sequence reads: CASSEGVGAATNEKLFF. CDR3 DNA sequence: TGTGCCAGCAGTGAAGGAGTAGGGGCTGCAACTAATGAAAAACTGTTTTTT.

CDR3: CASSNQEKLFF. Written as DNA, the CDR3 is TGTGCCAGCAGCAATCAAGAAAAACTGTTTTTT. The chain joins TRBV4-2 to TRBJ1-4; no clear D. In germline, CDR1 is LGHNA, CDR2 YNFKEQ. Trimming cost V 5 bases and J 8 bases, with 6 bases left between them. The CDR3 has 11 residues.

The J gene is TRBJ2-3, the V gene TRBV6-1, with D perhaps matching TRBD2 (5 bases). The CDR3 is made up of 14 amino acids. V was clipped by 4 bases and J by 0 bases, with 8 bases between them. Per the germline V gene, CDR1 is MNHNS and CDR2 is SASEGT. CDR3 loop: CASSARGSTDTQYF. As DNA, the CDR3 is TGTGCCAGCAGTGCCCGCGGGAGCACAGATACGCAGTATTTT.

This clone was observed a few times. The chain uses TRBV4-3 and TRBJ2-6, with D tentatively TRBD1 (6 bases). This CDR3 has 17 amino acids. Trimming took 3 bases from V and 0 from J, leaving 12 bases between them. Germline V gives CDR1 LGHNA, CDR2 YSLEER. The CDR3 coding sequence is TGCGCCAGCAGCCAGGGGACATTTAGCTCTGGGGCCAACGTCCTGACTTTC. This sequence encodes CASSQGTFSSGANVLTF.

The CDR3 DNA reads TGTGCCAGCAGTGTTACTAGCGCGAACACCGGGGAGCTGTTTTTT. Protein sequence: CASSVTSANTGELFF. The chain couples TRBV6-1 to TRBJ2-2; TRBD2 matches at 7 bases. CDR1 is MNHNS and CDR2 is SASEGT in the germline V gene. Trimming cost V 4 bases and J 0 bases; bases outside gene matches: 2. This CDR3 is 15 amino acids long.

The chain links TRBV5-1 to TRBJ1-1, with D perhaps TRBD1 (6 bases). The ends were cut back, 4 bases at V and 4 bases at J, with 14 bases in the middle. This CDR3 has 14 residues. CDR1 is SGHRS, CDR2 YFSETQ, per germline. The CDR3 bases are TGCGCCAGCAGCGAACAGGGTCTGTCCACTGAAGCTTTCTTT. Its translation: CASSEQGLSTEAFF.

This clone came up once. This chain uses TRBV10-3 with TRBJ2-3; D might be TRBD1 (6 bases). CDR3 size: 17 residues. Germline values: CDR1 ENHRY, CDR2 SYGVKD. V was shortened by 0 bases and J by 0 bases, with 13 bases between the two germline ends. Here the CDR3 reads CAISESGKDSSTDTQYF. The CDR3 nucleotides read TGTGCCATCAGTGAGTCAGGGAAGGACAGCAGCACAGATACGCAGTATTTT.